The 12 T cell receptor beta chains presented below share a single source sample, sequenced in a study of tissue T cells after allogeneic stem cell transplantation. Sequenced by immunoSEQ multiplex PCR; TCRdb stores in-frame clones only, minus some. The sample consists of 6,000 or so clones, approximately 47% of them appearing once. The time point is: mouse harvest day 7 after allogeneic transplant. The graft held 10^6 splenic CD5+ T cells and 10^7 T-cell-depleted bone marrow cells. The sequenced sample consisted of gut tissue. The receptors were gathered from a female BALB/c mouse given C57BL/6 T cells with graft-versus-host disease after an allogeneic hematopoietic cell transplant.

Regarding this clone: Gene labels here are mouse ones. The CDR3 bases that were read are TGTGCCAGCAGCCAGGGGGGGCAAGACACCCAGTAC. Translation: CASSQGGQDTQY. Given in full, the CDR3 is CASSQGGQDTQYF. The J gene is TRBJ2-5, the V gene TRBV2; 7 positions agree with TRBD2. The CDR3 end lies 1 residue beyond the end of the read and is filled in from the germline J gene. V trimming: 3 bases; J trimming: 3 bases; junction bases outside the gene matches: 0. Germline values: CDR1 LGHNA, CDR2 YSYQKL. CDR3 size: 13 residues.

This clone was seen a few times. Mouse gene names apply. The sequenced fragment ends 1 residue before the CDR3 boundary, so the rest is inferred from the germline J gene. This chain connects TRBV26 to TRBJ2-7; D might be TRBD1 (6 bases). The CDR3 extends over 15 amino acids. The germline gives CDR1 KGHPV, CDR2 FQNQEV (reference sequence). V was trimmed by 3 bases and J by 0 bases, leaving 12 bases between them. The CDR3 spells CASSLRQVSSYEQYF. The CDR3 bases that were read are TGTGCCAGCAGTCTCCGACAGGTTAGCTCCTATGAACAGTAC.

Turning to this clone: Mouse gene names and germline throughout. The read comes to an end 1 residue before the CDR3 does, leaving the germline J gene to fill in the end. The V call is TRBV19, the J call TRBJ1-3, with 8 bases that match TRBD1. Germline loops: CDR1 FNHDT, CDR2 SITEND (reference sequence). V dropped 0 bases and J dropped 2; count of bases not matched to a gene: 7. CDR3 length: 17 amino acids. The CDR3 spells CASSIAIGTGTGNTLYF. The sequenced part of the CDR3 DNA is TGTGCCAGCAGTATAGCTATAGGGACAGGTACTGGAAATACGCTCTAT.

This clone was recorded a few times. Mouse germline and gene names are used. The read is 1 residue too short to cover the CDR3 end, so that end is filled in from the germline J gene. The chain employs TRBV1 and TRBJ2-7; TRBD1 might be the D (7 bases). The ends were cut back, 0 bases at V and 4 bases at J, with 13 bases in the middle. The CDR3 length is 15 residues. Germline V gives CDR1 NSQYPW, CDR2 LRSPGD (reference sequence). The sequenced part of the CDR3 DNA is TGCACCTGCAGTGCAGATAGGGCAGGGGGGTATGAACAGTAC. Translated, it gives CTCSADRAGGYEQY. From start to end, the CDR3 is CTCSADRAGGYEQYF.

As for this clone: Here the gene names and germline are mouse. The sequence runs out 1 residue before the end of the CDR3; the remainder is reconstructed from the germline J gene. V gene TRBV17 combines with J gene TRBJ2-3, with D possibly called TRBD1 or TRBD2 (5 bases each). The CDR3 has 14 residues. V lost 5 bases and J lost 2, with 11 bases in between. Germline V gene data show CDR1 as MNHDT and CDR2 as YYDKIL. CDR3 bases read: TGTGCTAGCAGTCAGTCCGGGACTGCAGAAACGCTGTAT. This gives the protein CASSQSGTAETLY. The CDR3, in full, reads CASSQSGTAETLYF.

Turning to this clone: Germline and genes: mouse. The CDR3 end is not reached by the read, which stops 1 residue before it; the germline J gene fills it in. V usage is TRBV26 and J usage is TRBJ1-6, with 10 bases matching TRBD1. TRBJ1-6 qualifies as an ORF whose function is uncertain. CDR1 and CDR2 from the germline V gene are KGHPV and FQNQEV (reference sequence). Trimming removed 4 bases from V and 6 bases from J; junction bases left unmatched: 3. There are 15 residues in the CDR3. CDR3 in amino acids: CASSPTGGSNSPLYF. The covered CDR3 bases are TGTGCCAGCAGTCCGACAGGGGGCTCTAATTCGCCCCTCTAC.

This clone was seen a few times. Each gene name is a mouse one. The read ends 1 residue early relative to the CDR3; the germline J gene fills the gap. The V gene is TRBV17, the J gene TRBJ2-7, with 8 bases matching TRBD2. From germline, CDR1 is MNHDT and CDR2 YYDKIL. After removal of 8 bases from V and 4 bases from J, the junction contained 7 bases not matched to a gene. CDR3 length: 13 residues. The CDR3 DNA, read in part, is TGTGCTAGCTCAAGACTGGGGAGATATGAACAGTAC. This codes for CASSRLGRYEQY. The full CDR3 is CASSRLGRYEQYF.

This clone came up a few times. Each gene name is a mouse one. The read gets to within 1 residue of the CDR3 end, and the germline J gene fills in the rest. The chain uses TRBV12-2 and TRBJ2-1, with TRBD1 matching over 12 bases. The CDR3 consists of 14 residues. J was trimmed by 7 bases and V by 4 bases; bases with no gene match: 4. In germline, CDR1 is SGHLS, CDR2 HYDKME. Partial CDR3 DNA: TGTGCCAGCTCCCCCGGGACAGGGGGCGCTGAGCAGTTC. Its protein product is CASSPGTGGAEQF. The full-length CDR3 reads as CASSPGTGGAEQFF. The complete variable domain, with remaining parts taken from reference TRBV12-2 and TRBJ2-1, reads NSGVVQSPRYIIKGKGERSILKCIPISGHLSVAWYQQTQGQELKFFIQHYDKMERDKGNLPSRFSVQQFDDYHSEMNMSALELEDSAVYFCASSPGTGGAEQFFGPGTRLTVL.

This clone came up a few times. Here the gene names and germline are mouse. The CDR3 goes on 1 residue after the read ends, and that part is filled in from the germline J gene. The J gene is TRBJ2-7, the V gene TRBV23; the table's D call, TRBD2, has no DNA check behind it. Per germline, CDR1 KGHTA and CDR2 FQNQQP. The CDR3 is made up of 14 amino acids. Partial CDR3 DNA: TGCTCCAGCAGTCAAAGCACTGGGGGGAATGAACAGTAC. Protein: CSSSQSTGGNEQY. The full-length CDR3 reads as CSSSQSTGGNEQYF.

About this clone itself: Genes and germline are mouse. Read coverage stops 1 residue before the CDR3 terminus; the germline J gene supplies the remainder. The V call is TRBV26, the J call TRBJ1-1; 7 nucleotides agree with TRBD1. Trimming took 5 bases from V and 4 from J; bases not matched to a gene: 4. The CDR3 covers 13 residues. CDR1 KGHPV and CDR2 FQNQEV come from the germline V gene (reference sequence). The sequenced part of the CDR3 DNA is TGTGCCAGCAGTACCCAGGGGGGCACAGAAGTCTTC. The encoded protein is CASSTQGGTEVF. The CDR3 in full is CASSTQGGTEVFF.

By frequency in the sample, this clone is medium-sized. Any gene name here is a mouse gene name. The read finishes 1 residue shy of the CDR3 end, and the germline J gene is used to complete it. This rearrangement joins TRBV19 to TRBJ2-7, with D perhaps matching TRBD1 (5 bases). The CDR3 spans 14 residues. Trimming cost V 0 bases and J 2 bases, with 9 bases left between them. Germline V CDR1 and CDR2: FNHDT, SITEND (reference sequence). Partial CDR3 DNA: TGTGCCAGCAGTATAGGAGGACACCCCTATGAACAGTAC. Its protein product is CASSIGGHPYEQY. The full CDR3 protein reads CASSIGGHPYEQYF.

Worth noting for this clone: The germline and genes are mouse ones. Read coverage stops 1 residue before the CDR3 terminus; the germline J gene supplies the remainder. This chain connects TRBV13-2 to TRBJ2-5; D gene ambiguous. Germline lookup yields CDR1 NNHNN and CDR2 SYGAGS (reference sequence). Trimming pared 5 bases from V and 3 bases from J, leaving 4 bases between. This CDR3 is built from 11 residues. CDR3 bases read: TGTGCCAGCGGGATACAAGACACCCAGTAC. Translating it yields CASGIQDTQY. The CDR3 reads in full as CASGIQDTQYF.